What follows are 2 T cell receptor beta chains derived from one specimen sequenced in a study of naive and memory T cell subsets. The beta constant-region primer was an equimolar mix of two oligonucleotides covering TRBC1 and TRBC2. A single record per CDR3 protein comes from TCRdb applying MiXCR to the UMI-ligation and nested PCR reads. Among tens of thousands of distinct CDR3 sequences, around 14% were seen once, and the ten largest hold roughly 0.9%. The sample taken for sequencing was central memory CD4+ T cells from blood. The receptors stem from a human donor in good health.

The rearrangement links TRBV7-8 to TRBJ2-3; 8 nucleotides agree with TRBD2. After removal of 0 bases from V and 4 bases from J, the junction contained 3 bases not matched to a gene. The germline CDR1 and CDR2 sequences are SGHVS and FQNEAQ. This CDR3 is built from 15 residues. The CDR3 nucleotides read TGTGCCAGCAGCTTAGCACAAGCGGGAGCAGATACGCAGTATTTT. Protein: CASSLAQAGADTQYF. The full variable domain, with the rest looked up from reference TRBV7-8 and TRBJ2-3, is GAGVSQSPRYKVAKRGQDVALRCDPISGHVSLFWYQQALGQGPEFLTYFQNEAQLDKSGLPSDRFFAERPEGSVSTLKIQRTQQEDSAVYLCASSLAQAGADTQYFGPGTRLTVL.

The J gene is TRBJ2-6, the V gene TRBV27, with TRBD1 as a possible D gene (5 bases). CDR3 size: 15 residues. The V gene's germline CDR1 is MNHEY and CDR2 SMNVEV (reference sequence). Trimming pared 5 bases from V and 1 base from J, leaving 9 bases between. For the CDR3, the DNA is TGTGCCAGCAGTATACCAGGGTCTGGGGCCAACGTCCTGACTTTC. The encoded protein is CASSIPGSGANVLTF.